This is a list of T cell receptor beta chains from one sample in a study of blood T cell repertoires in COVID-19. Some clones are missing from TCRdb's copy, which holds only in-frame ones; the method was immunoSEQ multiplex PCR. The sample shows 120,000 to 150,000 clones, 75% to 90% of them seen only once. Sequencing was done on a sample of peripheral blood. These receptors were taken from a man of 80 years or more with acute or convalescent COVID-19. Both conserved end residues are trimmed from each CDR3.

V: TRBV7-8
J: TRBJ1-1
CDR3: ASSFVPGQVGGTEAF

V: TRBV5-1
J: TRBJ2-3
CDR3: ASSLVRGDTQY

V: TRBV5-1
J: TRBJ1-1
CDR3: ASKKEILNTEAF

V: TRBV6-5
J: TRBJ2-7
CDR3: ASQGTSGRSYEQY

V: TRBV5-1
J: TRBJ2-2
CDR3: ASSLGYSGTNTGELF

V: TRBV18
J: TRBJ2-7
CDR3: ASSPSRTGGDGEQY

V: TRBV7-8
J: TRBJ2-1
CDR3: ASSPVAGTTGEQF

V: TRBV3-1/TRBV3-2
J: TRBJ2-7
CDR3: ASSQSLAGGYEQY

V: TRBV29-1
J: TRBJ2-1
CDR3: SVGTGTGYNEQF

V: TRBV9
J: TRBJ1-4
CDR3: ASSKTVVNEKLF

V: TRBV7-7
J: TRBJ1-5
CDR3: ASSTRTGEKGNQPQH

V: TRBV29-1
J: TRBJ1-1
CDR3: SVADRGNTEAF

V: TRBV6-2/TRBV6-3
J: TRBJ1-2
CDR3: ASSYWSGRSYGYT

V: TRBV4-1
J: TRBJ2-3
CDR3: ASSPRGGLAETYSTDTQY

V: TRBV7-9
J: TRBJ1-1
CDR3: ASSLERGQGEAF

V: TRBV7-9
J: TRBJ1-2
CDR3: ASSLATGSWGGYT

V: TRBV5-6
J: TRBJ1-6
CDR3: ASSLGAGGHNSPLH

V: TRBV5-1
J: TRBJ1-3
CDR3: ASSLSPTSSDTIY

V: TRBV27
J: TRBJ1-5
CDR3: ASGYDGNQPQH

V: TRBV27
J: TRBJ1-5
CDR3: ASSRVIQPQH

V: TRBV7-2
J: TRBJ1-2
CDR3: ASSLDPPGSLNVYGYT

V: TRBV9
J: TRBJ2-7
CDR3: ASSVPAGGPSEQY

V: TRBV18
J: TRBJ1-6
CDR3: ASSPMGDDSPLH

V: TRBV11-1
J: TRBJ1-1
CDR3: ASSARQNTEAF

V: TRBV3-1/TRBV3-2
J: TRBJ2-1
CDR3: ASSHPTSGIFEQF

V: TRBV27
J: TRBJ1-2
CDR3: ASSSYMGGSGYT

V: TRBV2
J: TRBJ2-3
CDR3: ASRSSPTPDTQY

V: TRBV30
J: TRBJ2-7
CDR3: AWSALGPYEQY

V: TRBV6-5
J: TRBJ2-3
CDR3: ASTKTTDTQY

V: TRBV9
J: TRBJ2-6
CDR3: ASSVPSGFRGGASGANVLT

V: TRBV30
J: TRBJ1-5
CDR3: AWSGSQYNQPQH

V: TRBV5-5
J: TRBJ2-1
CDR3: ASSLTLARYNEQF

V: TRBV15
J: TRBJ1-2
CDR3: ATSRDLGWGNYGYT

V: TRBV5-1
J: TRBJ2-5
CDR3: ASSSPEGGETQY

V: TRBV12-5
J: TRBJ1-2
CDR3: ASGLSGGYGYT

V: TRBV9
J: TRBJ2-1
CDR3: ASSVGGSGGYNEQF

V: TRBV7-2
J: TRBJ1-3
CDR3: ASSLRQGSGNTIY

V: TRBV29-1
J: TRBJ2-5
CDR3: SVASGKVGETQY

V: TRBV28
J: TRBJ1-2
CDR3: ASSIRGRYGYT

V: TRBV4-2
J: TRBJ1-2
CDR3: ASSQESLGGDYGYT

V: TRBV6-4
J: TRBJ2-7
CDR3: ARGLRGYYEQY